The T cell receptor (beta chain) under discussion was sequenced for a study of blood T cell repertoires in COVID-19. As for the study in general: The origin of the acute and convalescent COVID-19 samples was the United States, Italy and Spain. Sources were T cells, B-cell-depleted T cells, or PBMCs; the material itself was cDNA or gDNA.

Repertoires were generated with immunoSEQ multiplex PCR, while TCRdb's copy carries only in-frame clones and drops some. The data show around 160,000 clones, 84% seen once. The V gene lost 1 base and the J gene lost 6 bases, with 16 bases spanning the gap. The CDR3 is made up of 16 amino acids. Looked up from germline, CDR1 is SGHTA and CDR2 is FQGNSA. The gene calls are TRBV7-2 and TRBJ1-5, with TRBD1 as a possible D gene (6 bases). The sample consisted of peripheral blood. The clonotype originates from a human donor in a cohort sampled during active COVID-19. The CDR3 DNA sequence: TGTGCCAGCAGCTTAGGATTACCAAGGGGGGGTCAGCCCCAGCATTTT. Amino acids: CASSLGLPRGGQPQHF.